One sample yielded the 31 T cell receptor beta chains listed below, sequenced in a study of shared clonotypes between healthy human individuals. Naive CD8 populations comprised CD45RO-negative cells positively selected for CCR7, excluding terminally differentiated effector memory CD45RA+ cells. TCRdb's table, derived via immunoSEQ multiplex PCR, lists solely in-frame clones and lacks some. The sample has hundreds of thousands of clones; approximately 96% are singletons. The source material was naive CD8+ T cells sorted from blood. These receptors came from a woman in her 30s in good health.

The rearrangement uses TRBV28 and TRBJ2-4, with a tentative D call TRBD2 (5 bases). The CDR3 extends over 11 amino acids. Looked up from germline, CDR1 is MDHEN and CDR2 is SYDVKM. Trimming pared 7 bases from V and 7 bases from J, leaving 8 bases between. This CDR3 is CASKGENIQYF. The DNA for the CDR3 is TGTGCCAGCAAGGGAGAGAACATTCAGTACTTC.

Details on this clone: The sample has other DNA sequences that encode this CDR3 too. The chain links TRBV11-2 to TRBJ2-7; TRBD1 matches at 7 bases. The CDR3 sequence is 13 residues long. V was pared by 5 bases and J by 4 bases, with 5 bases of the junction left unmatched. The germline V gene encodes CDR1 SGHAT and CDR2 FQNNGV. Here the CDR3 reads CASSPGTAYEQYF. CDR3 DNA sequence: TGTGCCAGCAGCCCCGGGACAGCATACGAGCAGTACTTC.

The V and J genes are TRBV5-4 and TRBJ2-1; tentative D call: TRBD2 (6 bases). This CDR3 contains 15 residues. Germline lookup yields CDR1 SGHNT and CDR2 YYREEE (reference sequence). Deletions cut 3 bases from V and 2 bases from J, with 12 bases between. CDR3 sequence reads: CASSSRERAYNEQFF. The CDR3 DNA follows: TGTGCCAGCAGCTCCCGGGAGAGAGCCTACAATGAGCAGTTCTTC.

This sequence joins TRBV2 and TRBJ2-5, with D tentatively TRBD1 or TRBD2 (6 bases each). Germline CDR1 and CDR2: SNHLY and FYNNEI. The V gene lost 10 bases and the J gene lost 0 bases, with 12 bases spanning the gap. The CDR3 has 13 amino acids. The CDR3 DNA sequence: TGTGCCACGCTGCGGGACAACCAAGAGACCCAGTACTTC. Encoded protein: CATLRDNQETQYF.

The rearrangement uses TRBV6-5 and TRBJ2-7, with D unclear. This CDR3 is built from 13 residues. Per germline, CDR1 MNHEY and CDR2 SVGAGI. Trimming left V 6 bases short and J 3 bases short, with 12 bases between. The DNA of the CDR3 is TGTGCCAGCAGCCCCTTAGCAAGCTACGAGCAGTACTTC. Amino acid sequence: CASSPLASYEQYF.

V gene TRBV29-1 combines with J gene TRBJ2-2, with D unresolved. Germline lookup yields CDR1 SQVTM and CDR2 ANQGSEA. V was clipped by 4 bases and J by 6 bases, with 12 bases between them. The CDR3 length is 13 residues. CDR3 region: CSVVPDGPGELFF. The CDR3 bases are TGCAGCGTTGTCCCCGATGGGCCCGGGGAGCTGTTTTTT.

V usage is TRBV28 and J usage is TRBJ2-7; D gene ambiguous. CDR3 length: 15 amino acids. The V end was cut by 5 bases, the J end by 1 base, with 15 bases between. The germline V gene has CDR1 MDHEN and CDR2 SYDVKM. The DNA for the CDR3 is TGTGCCAGCAGTGTCGAGACGTTCCGTTCCTACGAGCAGTACTTC. Translating gives CASSVETFRSYEQYF.

On this clone: Different DNA sequences within this sample yield the same CDR3. The chain recombines TRBV11-2 with TRBJ2-1; D tentatively fits TRBD1 or TRBD2 (5 bases each). V was shortened by 2 bases and J by 0 bases, with 8 bases between the two germline ends. Looked up from germline, CDR1 is SGHAT and CDR2 is FQNNGV. The CDR3 is made up of 15 amino acids. This chain's CDR3 is CASSLSGGSYNEQFF. The CDR3 region has the DNA TGTGCCAGCAGCTTAAGTGGGGGCTCCTACAATGAGCAGTTCTTC.

The chain joins TRBV7-9 to TRBJ1-3; D not resolved. Germline CDR1 and CDR2: SEHNR and FQNEAQ (reference sequence). The CDR3 runs 16 residues. V was clipped by 5 bases and J by 0 bases, with 14 bases between them. CDR3 DNA: TGTGCCAGCAGCCCTAAGATGAGCAACTCTGGAAACACCATATATTTT. Translating it yields CASSPKMSNSGNTIYF.

Here the CDR3 reads CASSWTGRWDEQYF. As DNA, the CDR3 is TGTGCCAGCAGTTGGACAGGGCGGTGGGACGAGCAGTACTTC. The chain links TRBV28 to TRBJ2-7; 8 bases are shared with TRBD1. Trimming took 4 bases from V and 5 from J; bases not matched to a gene: 7. The CDR3 runs 14 residues. Germline lookup yields CDR1 MDHEN and CDR2 SYDVKM.

This chain links TRBV19 with TRBJ2-3; D is ambiguous. The CDR3 loop spans 16 amino acids. V was shortened by 5 bases and J by 0 bases, with 15 bases between the two germline ends. CDR1 LNHDA and CDR2 SQIVND come from the germline V gene (reference sequence). The CDR3 loop is CASSPPTFRSTDTQYF. CDR3 DNA sequence: TGTGCCAGTAGTCCACCCACCTTCCGGAGCACAGATACGCAGTATTTT.

The chain has TRBV15 and TRBJ2-5; 9 bases map to TRBD2. CDR3 length: 13 amino acids. Germline assignment: CDR1 LNHNV and CDR2 YYDKDF (reference sequence). V lost 8 bases and J lost 4; bases outside the gene matches: 5. The CDR3, as DNA: TGTGCCACCCGCGGGGGGGGCAGAGAGACCCAGTACTTC. Protein product: CATRGGGRETQYF.

On this clone itself: The sample holds other DNA sequences that translate to the same CDR3. The chain has TRBV19 and TRBJ2-3, with D uncertain. The CDR3 runs 13 residues. Germline CDR1 LNHDA, CDR2 SQIVND (reference sequence). The V end lost 2 bases, the J end lost 1 base, and 4 bases lay between the germline ends. The CDR3 region is CASSILGTDTQYF. In nucleotides, the CDR3 is TGTGCCAGTAGTATACTAGGCACAGATACGCAGTATTTT.

V usage is TRBV9 and J usage is TRBJ2-1; D may be TRBD1 (5 bases). The CDR3 is 15 amino acids. The germline V gene encodes CDR1 SGDLS and CDR2 YYNGEE. Trimming pared 0 bases from V and 6 bases from J, leaving 13 bases between. The CDR3 region is CASSVGGGSSNEQFF. In nucleotides, the CDR3 is TGTGCCAGCAGCGTAGGGGGCGGCTCAAGCAATGAGCAGTTCTTC.

This chain connects TRBV5-1 to TRBJ1-5, with TRBD1 as a possible D gene (6 bases). CDR1 is SGHRS, CDR2 YFSETQ, per germline. CDR3 size: 13 residues. V gave up 7 bases and J gave up 5 bases, with 13 bases separating them. The DNA of the CDR3 is TGCGCCAGCTCTTGGGGGCTGGATCAGCCCCAGCATTTT. This sequence encodes CASSWGLDQPQHF.

This chain uses TRBV11-1 with TRBJ2-7, with TRBD2 matching 9 bases. The J segment lost 2 bases and the V segment lost 5 bases, leaving 7 bases of the junction unmatched. This CDR3 spans 15 amino acids. The V gene's germline CDR1 is SGHAT and CDR2 FQDESV (reference sequence). The CDR3 DNA is TGTGCCAGCAGCGTCTCGGCGGGAGGGACCTACGAGCAGTACTTC. The encoded protein is CASSVSAGGTYEQYF.

This clone appeared a few times. J is TRBJ1-1 and V is TRBV5-4; 7 bases line up with TRBD1. The CDR3 runs 11 residues. J lost 7 bases, V lost 5 bases, and 2 bases had no gene match. Looked up from germline, CDR1 is SGHNT and CDR2 is YYREEE (reference sequence). The DNA for the CDR3 is TGTGCCAGCAGGGGGGACAGTGAAGCTTTCTTT. Translated: CASRGDSEAFF.

The V and J genes are TRBV6-6 and TRBJ2-1; 10 positions match TRBD2. V dropped 1 base and J dropped 6; count of bases not matched to a gene: 6. The CDR3 is 16 residues long. The germline V gene has CDR1 MNHNY and CDR2 SVGAGI (reference sequence). The CDR3 sequence: CASSYYRLAGANEQFF. The CDR3 coding sequence is TGTGCCAGCAGTTACTACCGGCTAGCGGGAGCCAATGAGCAGTTCTTC.

Details on this clone: The junction and the germline gene differ at one end; a read error may be behind it. The rearrangement uses TRBV7-9 and TRBJ2-7, with 8 bases identical to TRBD2. This CDR3 spans 11 amino acids. Per the germline V gene, CDR1 is SEHNR and CDR2 is FQNEAQ (reference sequence). The CDR3 region is CASSLRTSRNF. DNA for the CDR3: TGTGCCAGCAGCTTGCGGACTAGCAGAAACTTC.

This chain links TRBV6-1 with TRBJ2-2; no clear D gene. V gave up 3 bases and J gave up 4 bases, with 15 bases separating them. Germline V gene sequence: CDR1 MNHNS, CDR2 SASEGT. This CDR3 region has 16 residues. The CDR3 bases are TGTGCCAGCAGTGATGACGTGTTACACCTCACCGGGGAGCTGTTTTTT. Its translation is CASSDDVLHLTGELFF.

The chain employs TRBV21-1 and TRBJ2-5. TRBV21-1 is a pseudogene segment. This CDR3 has 16 residues. In DNA, the CDR3 is TGTGCCAGCAGCAAAGCGCGCGGCGGCTGGGGAGAGACCCAGTACTTC. Its protein is CASSKARGGWGETQYF.

CDR3 amino acids: CASSNTEAFF. The CDR3 DNA reads TGTGCCAGCAGCAACACTGAAGCTTTCTTT. This chain connects TRBV13 to TRBJ1-1; no reliable D call. Germline loops: CDR1 PRHDT, CDR2 FYEKMQ (reference sequence). V gave up 5 bases and J gave up 2 bases, with 0 bases separating them. The CDR3 is made up of 10 amino acids.

V is TRBV10-3 and J is TRBJ2-7; 8 bases agree with TRBD2. With 2 bases clipped from V and 6 bases from J, the junction kept 12 bases outside the gene matches. CDR1 and CDR2 (germline): ENHRY, SYGVKD. The CDR3 has 16 residues. CDR3 in DNA: TGTGCCATCAGTGAGATCCGGGAGGGCCGGGGAGGCGAGCAGTACTTC. The encoded protein is CAISEIREGRGGEQYF.

Concerning this clone itself: Other DNA sequences within the sample encode an identical CDR3. J is TRBJ2-7 and V is TRBV20-1, with D uncertain. The CDR3 is 11 residues long. CDR1 and CDR2 (germline): DFQATT, SNEGSKA (reference sequence). V was pared by 1 base and J by 3 bases, with 4 bases between. The DNA for the CDR3 is TGCAGTGCTAGAGCAGGCTACGAGCAGTACTTC. Amino acids: CSARAGYEQYF.

This clone occurred once. The V and J genes are TRBV5-4 and TRBJ2-7; a possible D gene is TRBD2 (5 bases). CDR1 SGHNT and CDR2 YYREEE come from the germline V gene (reference sequence). The CDR3 totals 13 residues. Trimming removed 4 bases at V and 8 bases at J, with 16 bases between. DNA of the CDR3: TGTGCCAGCAGCCCGGCCCTCCCCGGGAAGCAGTACTTC. It specifies CASSPALPGKQYF.

The rearrangement joins TRBV14 to TRBJ2-1; 10 bases are shared with TRBD2. The CDR3 totals 16 residues. Germline V gene lookup returns CDR1 SGHDN and CDR2 FVKESK. V shed 3 bases, J shed 4 bases, and the junction held 6 bases outside the gene matches. The CDR3 sequence is CASSHLGTSEYNEQFF. The CDR3 DNA sequence: TGTGCCAGCAGCCATTTGGGGACTAGCGAATACAATGAGCAGTTCTTC.

The V and J genes are TRBV6-9 and TRBJ1-1; D is unresolved. The CDR3 has 14 amino acids. From germline, CDR1 is MNHGY and CDR2 SVAAGI. Trimming cost V 3 bases and J 3 bases, with 11 bases left between them. The DNA for the CDR3 is TGTGCCAGCAGTTACCGATTCGGCTACACTGAAGCTTTCTTT. Amino acid sequence: CASSYRFGYTEAFF.

The chain joins TRBV5-1 to TRBJ2-5; weak D call: TRBD2 (5 bases). Judging by the DNA end, TRBJ2-7 fits better; the J call may be wrong. Germline V gene data show CDR1 as SGHRS and CDR2 as YFSETQ. The CDR3 consists of 16 residues. As DNA, the CDR3 is TGCGCCAGCAGACACGACGAGGGTTTCACCCCCTACGAGCAGTACTTC. Its protein product is CASRHDEGFTPYEQYF.

The rearrangement links TRBV5-6 to TRBJ2-2; 10 nucleotides align to TRBD2. Germline loops: CDR1 SGHDT, CDR2 YYEEEE. With V trimmed by 0 bases and J by 7 bases, 9 bases remained unmatched. The CDR3 contains 17 residues. CDR3 sequence (DNA): TGTGCCAGCAGCTTGGAAGGTCTAGCGGGAGTCAACGGGGAGCTGTTTTTT. Its protein is CASSLEGLAGVNGELFF.

V usage is TRBV5-4 and J usage is TRBJ2-7, with 11 positions matching TRBD1. The V and J ends lost 0 bases and 2 bases, in that order; junction bases with no gene match: 1. The CDR3 covers 15 residues. Germline V gene lookup returns CDR1 SGHNT and CDR2 YYREEE (reference sequence). CDR3 in amino acids: CASSLGGQGAYEQYF. The CDR3 DNA follows: TGTGCCAGCAGCTTGGGGGGACAGGGGGCCTACGAGCAGTACTTC.

The chain employs TRBV28 and TRBJ1-1; D is unresolved. This CDR3 is 15 amino acids long. V lost 4 bases, J lost 4 bases, and 16 bases lay in between. The V gene's germline CDR1 is MDHEN and CDR2 SYDVKM. The CDR3 coding sequence is TGTGCCAGCAGTTATCGGGGTGCATGGGGCACTGAAGCTTTCTTT. This sequence encodes CASSYRGAWGTEAFF.